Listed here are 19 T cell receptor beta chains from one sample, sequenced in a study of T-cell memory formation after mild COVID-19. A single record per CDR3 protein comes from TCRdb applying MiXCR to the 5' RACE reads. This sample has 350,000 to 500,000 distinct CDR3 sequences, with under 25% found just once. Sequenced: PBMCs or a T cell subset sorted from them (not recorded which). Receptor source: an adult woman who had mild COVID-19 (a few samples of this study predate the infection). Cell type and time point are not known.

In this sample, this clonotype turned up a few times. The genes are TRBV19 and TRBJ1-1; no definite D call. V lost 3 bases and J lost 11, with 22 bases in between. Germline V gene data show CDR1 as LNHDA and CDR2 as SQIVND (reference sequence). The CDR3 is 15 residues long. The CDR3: CASSMRLAAEVRAFF. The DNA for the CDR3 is TGTGCCAGTAGTATGCGGTTGGCAGCCGAAGTGAGGGCTTTCTTT. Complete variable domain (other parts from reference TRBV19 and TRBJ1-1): DGGITQSPKYLFRKEGQNVTLSCEQNLNHDAMYWYRQDPGQGLRLIYYSQIVNDFQKGDIAEGYSVSREKKESFPLTVTSAQKNPTAFYLCASSMRLAAEVRAFFGQGTRLTVV.

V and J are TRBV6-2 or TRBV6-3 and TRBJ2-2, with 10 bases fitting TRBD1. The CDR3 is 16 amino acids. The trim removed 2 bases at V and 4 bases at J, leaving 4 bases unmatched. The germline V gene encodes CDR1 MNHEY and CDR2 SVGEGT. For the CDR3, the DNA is TGTGCCAGCAGTTACCGGACAGGGGGACCCACCGGGGAGCTGTTTTTT. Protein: CASSYRTGGPTGELFF.

CDR3 sequence: CATALKETQYF. The CDR3 nucleotides read TGTGCCACCGCTCTGAAAGAGACCCAGTACTTC. The chain carries TRBV3-1 and TRBJ2-5; D unclear. The CDR3 runs to 11 residues. Between the trimmed V and J ends, which lost 10 bases and 3 bases, there was a span of 9 bases. CDR1 is LGHDT, CDR2 YNNKEL, per germline (reference sequence).

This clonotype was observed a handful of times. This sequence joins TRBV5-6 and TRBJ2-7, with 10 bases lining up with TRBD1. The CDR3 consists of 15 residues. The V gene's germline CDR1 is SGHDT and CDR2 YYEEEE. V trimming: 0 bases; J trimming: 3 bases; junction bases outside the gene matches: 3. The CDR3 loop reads CASSLGDRGLYEQYF. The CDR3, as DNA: TGTGCCAGCAGCTTGGGTGACAGGGGGCTCTACGAGCAGTACTTC.

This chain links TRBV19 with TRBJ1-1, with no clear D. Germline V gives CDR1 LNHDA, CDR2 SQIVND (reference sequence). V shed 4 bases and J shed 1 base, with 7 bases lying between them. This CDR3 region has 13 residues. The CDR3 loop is CASSTLQNTEAFF. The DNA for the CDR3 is TGTGCCAGTAGTACTCTCCAGAACACTGAAGCTTTCTTT.

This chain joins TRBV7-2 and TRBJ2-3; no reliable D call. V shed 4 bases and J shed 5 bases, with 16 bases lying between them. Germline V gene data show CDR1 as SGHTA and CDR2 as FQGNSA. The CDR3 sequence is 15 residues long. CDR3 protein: CASSSVPLSGDTQYF. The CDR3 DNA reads TGTGCCAGCAGCTCCGTCCCACTTTCCGGAGATACGCAGTATTTT.

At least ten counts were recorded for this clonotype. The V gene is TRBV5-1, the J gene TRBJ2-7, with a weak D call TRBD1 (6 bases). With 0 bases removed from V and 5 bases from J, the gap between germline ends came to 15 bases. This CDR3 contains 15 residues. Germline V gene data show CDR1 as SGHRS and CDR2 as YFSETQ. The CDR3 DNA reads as TGCGCCAGCAGCTTGGCCGCAGGGGTCACTCACGAGCAGTACTTC. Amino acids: CASSLAAGVTHEQYF. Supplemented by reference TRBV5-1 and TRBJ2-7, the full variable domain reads KAGVTQTPRYLIKTRGQQVTLSCSPISGHRSVSWYQQTPGQGLQFLFEYFSETQRNKGNFPGRFSGRQFSNSRSEMNVSTLELGDSALYLCASSLAAGVTHEQYFGPGTRLTVT.

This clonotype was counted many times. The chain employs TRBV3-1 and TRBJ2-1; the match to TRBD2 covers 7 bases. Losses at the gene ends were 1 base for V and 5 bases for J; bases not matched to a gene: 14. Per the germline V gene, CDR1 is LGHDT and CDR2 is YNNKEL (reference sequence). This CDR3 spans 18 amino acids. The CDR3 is CASSQVRTWAGDDNEQFF. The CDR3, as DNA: TGTGCCAGCAGCCAAGTGAGAACTTGGGCGGGAGATGACAATGAGCAGTTCTTC.

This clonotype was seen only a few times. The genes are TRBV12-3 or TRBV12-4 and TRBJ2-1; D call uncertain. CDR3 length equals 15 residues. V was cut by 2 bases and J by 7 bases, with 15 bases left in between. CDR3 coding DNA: TGTGCCAGCAGTTTAACCGGACCCCGAGGAAATGAGCAGTTCTTC. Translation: CASSLTGPRGNEQFF.

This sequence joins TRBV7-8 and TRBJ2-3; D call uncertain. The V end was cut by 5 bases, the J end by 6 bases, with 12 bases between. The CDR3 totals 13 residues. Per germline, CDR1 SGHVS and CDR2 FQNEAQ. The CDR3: CASSPAASDTQYF. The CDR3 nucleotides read TGTGCCAGCAGCCCCGCGGCGTCGGATACGCAGTATTTT.

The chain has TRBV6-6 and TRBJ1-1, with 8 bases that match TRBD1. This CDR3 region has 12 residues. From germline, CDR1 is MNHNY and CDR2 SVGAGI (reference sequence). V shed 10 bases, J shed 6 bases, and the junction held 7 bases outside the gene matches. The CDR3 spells CATGQGFSEAFF. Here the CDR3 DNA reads TGTGCCACCGGACAGGGTTTTTCTGAAGCTTTCTTT.

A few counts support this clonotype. CDR3 nucleotide sequence: TGTGCCAGCAGCTTAGAACCGACTAGCTACAATGAGCAGTTCTTC. It specifies CASSLEPTSYNEQFF. J is TRBJ2-1 and V is TRBV7-8; TRBD2 might be the D (6 bases). This CDR3 has 15 amino acids. Germline V CDR1 and CDR2: SGHVS, FQNEAQ. V lost 1 base, J lost 3 bases, and 10 bases lay in between.

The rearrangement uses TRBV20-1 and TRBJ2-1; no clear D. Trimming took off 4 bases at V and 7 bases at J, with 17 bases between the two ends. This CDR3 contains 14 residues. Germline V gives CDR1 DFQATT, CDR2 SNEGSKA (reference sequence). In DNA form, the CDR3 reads TGCAGTGCTATTCCGGCCCGCGGTGTGAATGAGCAGTTCTTC. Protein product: CSAIPARGVNEQFF.

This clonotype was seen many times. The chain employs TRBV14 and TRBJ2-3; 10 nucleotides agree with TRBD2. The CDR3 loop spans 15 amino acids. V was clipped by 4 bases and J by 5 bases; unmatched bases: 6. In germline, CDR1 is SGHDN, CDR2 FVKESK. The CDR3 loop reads CASSPSGSYGDTQYF. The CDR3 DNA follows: TGTGCCAGCAGCCCTAGCGGGAGTTATGGAGATACGCAGTATTTT.

The CDR3 is CASSYSGGKFADTQYF. CDR3 DNA sequence: TGTGCCAGCAGTTATTCGGGGGGCAAATTCGCAGATACGCAGTATTTT. V and J are TRBV6-2 or TRBV6-3 and TRBJ2-3, with a tentative D call TRBD2 (7 bases). CDR1 is MNHEY and CDR2 is SVGEGT in the germline V gene. The CDR3 is 16 residues long. V lost 3 bases, J lost 4 bases, and 17 bases lay in between.

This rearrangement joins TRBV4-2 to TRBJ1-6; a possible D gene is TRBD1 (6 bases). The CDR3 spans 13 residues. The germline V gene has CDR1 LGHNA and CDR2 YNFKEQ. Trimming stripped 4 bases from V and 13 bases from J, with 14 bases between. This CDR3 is CASSPSTRGPLHF. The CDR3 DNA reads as TGTGCCAGCAGCCCCTCAACCAGGGGCCCCCTCCACTTT.

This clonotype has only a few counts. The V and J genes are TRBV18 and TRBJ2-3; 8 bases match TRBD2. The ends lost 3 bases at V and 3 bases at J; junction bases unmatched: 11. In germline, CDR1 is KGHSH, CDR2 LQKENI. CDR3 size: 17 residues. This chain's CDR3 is CASSPLPLAGLTDTQYF. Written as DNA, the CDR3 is TGTGCCAGCTCACCGCTCCCGTTAGCGGGACTAACAGATACGCAGTATTTT.

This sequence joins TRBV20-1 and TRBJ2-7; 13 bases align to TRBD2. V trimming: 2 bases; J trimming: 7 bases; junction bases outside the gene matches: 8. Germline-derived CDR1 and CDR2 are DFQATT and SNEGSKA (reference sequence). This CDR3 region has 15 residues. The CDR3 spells CSARRPGLAGREQYF. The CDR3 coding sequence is TGCAGTGCTAGAAGGCCGGGACTAGCGGGACGGGAGCAGTACTTC.

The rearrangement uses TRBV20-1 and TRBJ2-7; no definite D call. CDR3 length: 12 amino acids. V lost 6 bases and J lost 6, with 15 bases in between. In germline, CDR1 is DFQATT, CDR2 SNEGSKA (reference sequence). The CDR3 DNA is TGCAGTGCCCCCTCCCCGGCGGCCGAGCAGTACTTC. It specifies CSAPSPAAEQYF.